These 10 T cell receptor beta chains originate from one sample sequenced in a study of a mutant IDH1 vaccine in newly diagnosed glioma. What these receptors recognize is not known. The time point: week 5, during vaccination. Each vaccine dose was 300 ug of mutant IDH1 20-mer peptide, with topical imiquimod. TCRdb's copy holds only in-frame clones and misses some; the assay was immunoSEQ multiplex PCR. Of 75,000 to 80,000 clones in the sample, 91% are singletons; the top ten hold approximately 0.58%. The specimen comprised PBMCs, sampled from a glioma patient whose treatment included an IDH1 peptide vaccine. All receptors come from a woman aged 45-59 years with glioma.

This clone has more than one count but fewer than ten. The CDR3 region is CASSFFNQPQHF. DNA of the CDR3: TGTGCCAGCAGCTTCTTTAATCAGCCCCAGCATTTT. The chain links TRBV5-5 to TRBJ1-5; D is uncertain. This CDR3 contains 12 residues. Germline CDR1 reads SGHKS; CDR2 reads YYEKEE (reference sequence). The V end lost 2 bases, the J end lost 4 bases, and 4 bases lay between the germline ends.

The CDR3 protein is CASKTGGGPSYGYTF. In nucleotides, the CDR3 is TGTGCCAGCAAAACAGGGGGAGGCCCTAGCTATGGCTACACCTTC. This rearrangement joins TRBV28 to TRBJ1-2; TRBD1 matches 8 bases. With 7 bases clipped from V and 4 bases from J, the junction kept 11 bases outside the gene matches. Per the germline V gene, CDR1 is MDHEN and CDR2 is SYDVKM. The CDR3 consists of 15 residues.

The genes are TRBV29-1 and TRBJ2-1, with TRBD2 identical over 10 bases. The CDR3 is 14 residues long. Germline CDR1 and CDR2: SQVTM and ANQGSEA. J gave up 2 bases and V 6 bases, and 4 bases lay outside the gene matches. CDR3 bases: TGCAGCGTACCCACTAGCGGGACCTACAATGAGCAGTTCTTC. Protein product: CSVPTSGTYNEQFF.

The chain uses TRBV4-1 and TRBJ2-7; D remains unclear. This CDR3 region has 17 residues. CDR1 and CDR2 from the germline V gene are MGHRA and YSYEKL. Trimming removed 0 bases from V and 4 bases from J, with 19 bases in between. The CDR3 sequence: CASSQEGISSRNYEQYF. The CDR3 DNA follows: TGCGCCAGCAGCCAAGAGGGAATATCTTCCAGGAATTACGAGCAGTACTTC.

The J gene is TRBJ2-5, the V gene TRBV10-3, with 9 positions matching TRBD1. Per germline, CDR1 ENHRY and CDR2 SYGVKD. The J segment lost 5 bases and the V segment lost 2 bases, leaving 6 bases of the junction unmatched. This CDR3 comprises 15 residues. In nucleotides, the CDR3 is TGTGCCATCAGTGAGCAGACAGGGGGTGGGGAGACCCAGTACTTC. This translates into CAISEQTGGGETQYF.

The rearrangement uses TRBV28 and TRBJ2-3; D uncertain. The germline CDR1 and CDR2 sequences are MDHEN and SYDVKM. This CDR3 is 15 amino acids long. Trimming shortened V by 2 bases and J by 0 bases, and 9 bases separated the two germline ends. CDR3 bases: TGTGCCAGCAGTTTAGGTACACTTAGCACAGATACGCAGTATTTT. Translation: CASSLGTLSTDTQYF.

The chain is built from TRBV6-1 and TRBJ2-1; 11 bases agree with TRBD1. V lost 5 bases and J lost 6; bases outside the gene matches: 6. Looked up from germline, CDR1 is MNHNS and CDR2 is SASEGT. The CDR3 loop spans 15 amino acids. CDR3 bases: TGTGCCAGCAGTCCCAGGGACAGGGGGGGCAATGAGCAGTTCTTC. Translation gives CASSPRDRGGNEQFF.

V usage is TRBV11-2 and J usage is TRBJ1-6, with no clear D. The V gene lost 5 bases and the J gene lost 7 bases, with 15 bases spanning the gap. The CDR3 spans 15 residues. Germline V gene data show CDR1 as SGHAT and CDR2 as FQNNGV. The CDR3 DNA is TGTGCCAGCAGCCGGGTGGCGGATTGGAATTCACCCCTCCACTTT. It yields the protein CASSRVADWNSPLHF. The entire variable domain, with the rest obtained from reference TRBV11-2 and TRBJ1-6, is as follows: EAGVAQSPRYKIIEKRQSVAFWCNPISGHATLYWYQQILGQGPKLLIQFQNNGVVDDSQLPKDRFSAERLKGVDSTLKIQPAKLEDSAVYLCASSRVADWNSPLHFGNGTRLTVT.

The rearrangement links TRBV21-1 to TRBJ2-7; TRBD1, the table's D call, lacks a check against the DNA. TRBV21-1 counts as a pseudogene. The CDR3 length is 14 residues. CDR3 in DNA: TGTGCCAGCAGCGGCCGGGACAGGGGCCACGAGCAGTACTTC. Amino acids: CASSGRDRGHEQYF.

The V gene is TRBV29-1, the J gene TRBJ1-4, with D perhaps matching TRBD1 (6 bases). The CDR3 is 15 amino acids. The V gene lost 7 bases and the J gene lost 7 bases, with 22 bases spanning the gap. The germline CDR1 and CDR2 sequences are SQVTM and ANQGSEA. Here the CDR3 reads CSAIGGGGYAEKLFF. In DNA, the CDR3 is TGCAGCGCCATTGGGGGCGGGGGTTATGCTGAAAAACTGTTTTTT. The entire variable domain, with the rest obtained from reference TRBV29-1 and TRBJ1-4, is as follows: SAVISQKPSRDICQRGTSLTIQCQVDSQVTMMFWYRQQPGQSLTLIATANQGSEATYESGFVIDKFPISRPNLTFSTLTVSNMSPEDSSIYLCSAIGGGGYAEKLFFGSGTQLSVL.